In its sample, the clone carrying this T cell receptor (beta chain) was seen many times. This sample is drawn from a study of molecular identifiers for immune sequencing clone quantification. About the study: Replicate RNA from 20,000 or 100,000 naive CD8 T cells formed five aliquots; four were sequenced.

TCRdb re-called the PCR reads with MiXCR, one entry per CDR3 protein. Among hundreds of thousands of distinct CDR3 sequences listed, less than 20% were seen once. This CDR3 has 17 residues. Trimming left V 0 bases short and J 0 bases short, with 12 bases between. The germline V gene encodes CDR1 LNHNV and CDR2 YYDKDF (reference sequence). This TCR was sampled from a human donor in good health. Some libraries in this study had Jurkat cell RNA spiked in. Material: naive CD8+ T cells from blood, with Jurkat cell RNA spiked in. As for subset: FACS-sorted CD8+CD4-CCR7+CD45RA+ naive T cells. V gene TRBV15 combines with J gene TRBJ1-5; tentative D call: TRBD1 (5 bases). In DNA, the CDR3 is TGTGCCACCAGCAGAGACCGGGACCAATATAGCAATCAGCCCCAGCATTTT. Amino acid sequence: CATSRDRDQYSNQPQHF. Based on the CDR3 plus reference TRBV15 and TRBJ1-5, the full variable domain is DAMVIQNPRYQVTQFGKPVTLSCSQTLNHNVMYWYQQKSSQAPKLLFHYYDKDFNNEADTPDNFQSRRPNTSFCFLDIRSPGLGDTAMYLCATSRDRDQYSNQPQHFGDGTRLSIL.